The subject of this entry is one T cell receptor beta chain. The V gene end was trimmed by 9 bases and the J gene end by 5 bases; junction bases not matched to a gene: 21. This CDR3 is 18 amino acids long. CDR1 and CDR2 from the germline V gene are SGHRS and YFSETQ. Per the original methods: How many nucleated cells were present was estimated from reference gene primer amplification. TCRdb's copy holds only in-frame clones and misses some; the assay was immunoSEQ multiplex PCR. V, J and clone size derive from that table, while D and trimming were established from the DNA sequence. The data contain approximately 110,000 clones, 80% to 95% of them seen just once; the ten biggest clones take up 2.1%. The sample is drawn from a study of blood T cell repertoires in COVID-19. The wider study: Nucleic acid was either cDNA or gDNA, and it came from T cells, B-cell-depleted T cells, or PBMCs.

The chain has TRBV5-1 and TRBJ2-7; TRBD2 agrees at 12 bases. Sequenced input: peripheral blood. The TCR originated in a man in his fifties with COVID-19, enrolled during active disease. Here the CDR3 reads CANAPPTTTSGSVNEQYF. In DNA form, the CDR3 reads TGCGCCAACGCCCCCCCCACAACGACTAGCGGGAGTGTCAACGAGCAGTACTTC.